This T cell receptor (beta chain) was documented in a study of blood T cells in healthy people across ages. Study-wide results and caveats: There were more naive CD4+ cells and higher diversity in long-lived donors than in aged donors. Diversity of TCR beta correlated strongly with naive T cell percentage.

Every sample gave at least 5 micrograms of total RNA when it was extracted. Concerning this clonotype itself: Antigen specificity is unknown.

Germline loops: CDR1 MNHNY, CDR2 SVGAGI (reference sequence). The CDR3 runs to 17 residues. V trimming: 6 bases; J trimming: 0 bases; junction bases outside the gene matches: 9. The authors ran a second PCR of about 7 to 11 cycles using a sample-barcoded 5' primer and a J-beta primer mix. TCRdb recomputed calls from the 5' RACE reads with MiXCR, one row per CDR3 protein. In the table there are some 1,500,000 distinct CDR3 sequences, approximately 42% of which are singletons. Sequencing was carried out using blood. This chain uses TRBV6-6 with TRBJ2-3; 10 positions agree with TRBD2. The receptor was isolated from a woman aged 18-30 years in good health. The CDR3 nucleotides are TGTGCCAGCAGCCCCCCACGAGCGGGGGGGAGCACAGATACGCAGTATTTT. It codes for CASSPPRAGGSTDTQYF.